Below, 15 T cell receptor beta chains from the same sample are listed, as sequenced in a study of breast tumors, draining lymph nodes, adjacent tissues. TCRdb itself ran the multiplex PCR reads through MiXCR, one entry per CDR3 protein. Of 170,000 or so distinct CDR3 sequences in the sample, approximately 30% were seen once. Axillary draining lymph nodes of breast cancer patients supplied the node samples. Specimen: axillary lymph node tissue. The receptors here all came from a female donor with breast cancer. Some clones in this sample may be carry-over from other donors' samples.

This clonotype occurred many times. The chain is built from TRBV7-6 and TRBJ2-1, with 8 bases fitting TRBD2. This CDR3 spans 16 amino acids. Germline CDR1 reads SGHVS; CDR2 reads FNYEAQ. Trimming removed 1 base from V and 7 bases from J; junction bases left unmatched: 9. CDR3 sequence: CASSLGRTSPKNEQFF. As DNA, the CDR3 is TGTGCCAGCAGCTTAGGTAGGACTAGCCCAAAGAATGAGCAGTTCTTC.

This clonotype was seen at least ten times. The chain carries TRBV7-6 and TRBJ2-1; TRBD1 matches at 10 bases. This CDR3 is built from 16 residues. Unmatched junction bases numbered 12, after V lost 5 bases and J lost 8 bases. Germline CDR1 is SGHVS and CDR2 is FNYEAQ. The CDR3 nucleotides read TGTGCCAGCAGCAAGTTTCCGGGACAGGGGTCGGATGAGCAGTTCTTC. Amino acids: CASSKFPGQGSDEQFF.

This clonotype was found many times. The rearrangement joins TRBV9 to TRBJ2-3; D might be TRBD2 (6 bases). Germline CDR1 and CDR2: SGDLS and YYNGEE. The CDR3 loop spans 17 amino acids. Between the trimmed V and J ends, which lost 0 bases and 0 bases, there was a span of 14 bases. CDR3 sequence (DNA): TGTGCCAGCAGCGTAGAGGTTTGGGACTGGAGCACAGATACGCAGTATTTT. It codes for CASSVEVWDWSTDTQYF.

This clonotype was observed many times. DNA of the CDR3: TGTGCCAGCACCCCGATTTACGCAGGGGATTCACCCCTCCACTTT. Protein sequence: CASTPIYAGDSPLHF. This rearrangement joins TRBV27 to TRBJ1-6, with D possibly matching TRBD1 (6 bases). Trimming removed 7 bases at V and 8 bases at J, with 18 bases between. Per germline, CDR1 MNHEY and CDR2 SMNVEV (reference sequence). The CDR3 contains 15 residues.

This chain links TRBV13 with TRBJ1-4; D is undetermined. Germline V lookup: CDR1 PRHDT, CDR2 FYEKMQ (reference sequence). V was trimmed by 5 bases and J by 14 bases, leaving 9 bases between them. This CDR3 has 10 amino acids. CDR3 region: CASSRNSLFF. The DNA of the CDR3 is TGTGCCAGCAGCCGGAACAGTCTGTTTTTT.

V usage is TRBV20-1 and J usage is TRBJ2-5; 11 bases are shared with TRBD2. This CDR3 region has 15 residues. Germline V gives CDR1 DFQATT, CDR2 SNEGSKA (reference sequence). V shed 5 bases, J shed 5 bases, and the junction held 10 bases outside the gene matches. CDR3 in DNA: TGCAGTGCTGAGACTAGCGGGGTCCGGACGGAGACCCAGTACTTC. Translated, it gives CSAETSGVRTETQYF.

A note on this clonotype: Just one base apart from a much larger clone, this may be a read error. This chain joins TRBV19 and TRBJ2-7, with 8 bases that match TRBD1. The CDR3 covers 16 residues. The V and J ends lost 4 bases and 0 bases, in that order; junction bases with no gene match: 8. Germline V gene data show CDR1 as LNHDA and CDR2 as SQIVND (reference sequence). The DNA for the CDR3 is TGTGCCAGTAGTAGCGGGCTTGGACAGGGCTCCTACGAGCAGTACTTC. Amino acids: CASSSGLGQGSYEQYF.

This clonotype was seen ten or more times. The chain joins TRBV20-1 to TRBJ2-1; possible D gene TRBD2, 6 bases. Trimming took 3 bases from V and 16 from J, leaving 16 bases between them. Germline loops: CDR1 DFQATT, CDR2 SNEGSKA (reference sequence). There are 11 residues in the CDR3. The DNA of the CDR3 is TGCAGTGCTAGGCGACTAGGGCCCAAATTCTTC. Protein sequence: CSARRLGPKFF.

This clonotype was seen repeatedly, ten times or more. This may arise from a read error, as a much more abundant clone is one base away. J is TRBJ1-5 and V is TRBV20-1; possible D gene TRBD1, 5 bases. The CDR3 covers 15 residues. CDR1 and CDR2 from the germline V gene are DFQATT and SNEGSKA (reference sequence). V was shortened by 3 bases and J by 6 bases, with 18 bases between the two germline ends. CDR3 bases: TGCAGTGCTAGCTCCGTGAGGGGTGTAGCTCAGCCCCAGCATTTT. It is translated as CSASSVRGVAQPQHF.

The chain couples TRBV5-4 to TRBJ2-1; D ambiguous. This CDR3 region has 14 residues. V lost 4 bases, J lost 0 bases, and 8 bases lay in between. CDR1 is SGHNT and CDR2 is YYREEE in the germline V gene (reference sequence). CDR3 bases: TGTGCCAGCAGCGACCGGAGCTCCTACAATGAGCAGTTCTTC. Translation: CASSDRSSYNEQFF.

J is TRBJ2-6 and V is TRBV4-2; maybe TRBD2 (6 bases). Trimming took off 3 bases at V and 0 bases at J, with 21 bases between the two ends. This CDR3 spans 20 amino acids. The germline V gene encodes CDR1 LGHNA and CDR2 YNFKEQ. CDR3 region: CASSQPASSGGISGANVLTF. The CDR3 DNA follows: TGTGCCAGCAGCCAGCCGGCAAGTTCAGGAGGGATCTCTGGGGCCAACGTCCTGACTTTC.

This clonotype was observed at least ten times. This chain links TRBV29-1 with TRBJ1-2, with 8 nucleotides matching TRBD1. CDR3 length: 13 amino acids. Unmatched junction bases numbered 9, after V lost 7 bases and J lost 5 bases. In germline, CDR1 is SQVTM, CDR2 ANQGSEA. CDR3 protein: CSATTGEGYGYTF. The CDR3 DNA reads TGCAGCGCCACGACAGGGGAAGGTTATGGCTACACCTTC. Drawing the rest from reference TRBV29-1 and TRBJ1-2, the complete variable domain is SAVISQKPSRDICQRGTSLTIQCQVDSQVTMMFWYRQQPGQSLTLIATANQGSEATYESGFVIDKFPISRPNLTFSTLTVSNMSPEDSSIYLCSATTGEGYGYTFGSGTRLTVV.

In its sample, this clonotype was seen many times. V usage is TRBV19 and J usage is TRBJ1-2; D is unclear. This CDR3 spans 17 amino acids. Germline lookup yields CDR1 LNHDA and CDR2 SQIVND (reference sequence). Between the trimmed V and J ends, which lost 3 bases and 8 bases, there was a span of 25 bases. CDR3 coding DNA: TGTGCCAGTAGTATCTATGTCAGGTCCATTGCCGGGGAGGGCTACACCTTC. Translated: CASSIYVRSIAGEGYTF.

A note on this clonotype: This may be a read error, as it is one base from a much larger clone. The final CDR3 position lacks the conserved phenylalanine or tryptophan, pointing to a likely read error. This chain links TRBV19 with TRBJ2-1, with D perhaps given as TRBD1 or TRBD2 (6 bases each). Per the germline V gene, CDR1 is LNHDA and CDR2 is SQIVND (reference sequence). The CDR3 consists of 16 residues. Deletions cut 5 bases from V and 9 bases from J, with 23 bases between. CDR3 bases: TGTGCCAGTAGTCCCTCAGGGGACTTGCTAGATCCTGAGCAGTTCTCC. As protein: CASSPSGDLLDPEQFS.

This clonotype was detected many times. The V gene is TRBV7-2, the J gene TRBJ2-5; tentatively, D is TRBD2 (5 bases). The V gene lost 4 bases and the J gene lost 5 bases, with 23 bases spanning the gap. This CDR3 spans 17 amino acids. From germline, CDR1 is SGHTA and CDR2 FQGNSA. CDR3: CASSSIWEEARGETQYF. In nucleotides, the CDR3 is TGTGCCAGCAGCTCAATATGGGAAGAGGCCCGCGGGGAGACCCAGTACTTC.